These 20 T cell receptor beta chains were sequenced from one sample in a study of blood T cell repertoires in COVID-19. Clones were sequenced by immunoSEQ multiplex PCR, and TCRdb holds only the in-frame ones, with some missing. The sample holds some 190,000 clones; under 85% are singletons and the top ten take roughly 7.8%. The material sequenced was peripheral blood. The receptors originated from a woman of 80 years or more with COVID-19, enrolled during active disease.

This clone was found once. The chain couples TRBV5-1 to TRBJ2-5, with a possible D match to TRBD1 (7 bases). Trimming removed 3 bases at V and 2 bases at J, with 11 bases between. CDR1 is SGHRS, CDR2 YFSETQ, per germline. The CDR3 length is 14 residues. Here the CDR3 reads CASSWAGQQETQYF. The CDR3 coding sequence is TGCGCCAGCAGCTGGGCGGGACAGCAAGAGACCCAGTACTTC. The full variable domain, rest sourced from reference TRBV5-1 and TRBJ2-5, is KAGVTQTPRYLIKTRGQQVTLSCSPISGHRSVSWYQQTPGQGLQFLFEYFSETQRNKGNFPGRFSGRQFSNSRSEMNVSTLELGDSALYLCASSWAGQQETQYFGPGTRLLVL.

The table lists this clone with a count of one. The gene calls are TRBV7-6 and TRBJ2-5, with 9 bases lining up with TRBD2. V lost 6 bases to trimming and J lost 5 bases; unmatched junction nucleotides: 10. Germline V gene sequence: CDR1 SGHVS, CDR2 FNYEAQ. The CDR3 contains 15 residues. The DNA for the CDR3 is TGTGCCAGCAGTGTAGCGGGGGAAATTCGGGAGACCCAGTACTTC. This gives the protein CASSVAGEIRETQYF.

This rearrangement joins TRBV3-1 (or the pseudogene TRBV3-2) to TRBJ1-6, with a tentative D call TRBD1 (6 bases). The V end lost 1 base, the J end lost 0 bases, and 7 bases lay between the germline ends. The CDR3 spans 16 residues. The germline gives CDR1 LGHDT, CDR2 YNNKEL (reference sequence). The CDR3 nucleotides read TGTGCCAGCAGCCAAGTGGGGGCCTCCTATAATTCACCCCTCCACTTT. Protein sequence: CASSQVGASYNSPLHF.

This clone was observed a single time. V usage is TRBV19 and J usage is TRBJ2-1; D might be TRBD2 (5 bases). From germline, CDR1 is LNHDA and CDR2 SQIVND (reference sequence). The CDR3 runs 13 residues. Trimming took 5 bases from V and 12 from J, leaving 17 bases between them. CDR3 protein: CASSPGLGPGQFF. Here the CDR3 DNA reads TGTGCCAGTAGTCCTGGACTCGGCCCTGGGCAGTTCTTC.

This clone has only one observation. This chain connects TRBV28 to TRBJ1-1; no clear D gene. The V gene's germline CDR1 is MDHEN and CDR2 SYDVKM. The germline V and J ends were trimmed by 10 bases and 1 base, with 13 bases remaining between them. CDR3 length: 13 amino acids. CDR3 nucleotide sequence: TGTGCCACCGCTCCTCCCGGGAACACTGAAGCTTTCTTT. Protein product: CATAPPGNTEAFF.

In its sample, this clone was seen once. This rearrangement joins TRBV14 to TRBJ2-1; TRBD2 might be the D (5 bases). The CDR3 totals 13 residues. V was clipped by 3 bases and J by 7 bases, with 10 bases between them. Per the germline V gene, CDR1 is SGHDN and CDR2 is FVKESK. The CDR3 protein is CASSQGALNEQFF. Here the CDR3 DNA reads TGTGCCAGCAGCCAGGGAGCTCTAAATGAGCAGTTCTTC.

CDR3 sequence (DNA): TGCGCCAGCAGCTTGGCGGCGGGGGGGCCGGGGGAGACCCAGTACTTC. This sequence encodes CASSLAAGGPGETQYF. The V gene is TRBV5-1, the J gene TRBJ2-5; 9 nucleotides line up with TRBD2. V trimming: 0 bases; J trimming: 5 bases; junction bases outside the gene matches: 8. Germline CDR1 and CDR2: SGHRS and YFSETQ. The CDR3 is made up of 16 amino acids.

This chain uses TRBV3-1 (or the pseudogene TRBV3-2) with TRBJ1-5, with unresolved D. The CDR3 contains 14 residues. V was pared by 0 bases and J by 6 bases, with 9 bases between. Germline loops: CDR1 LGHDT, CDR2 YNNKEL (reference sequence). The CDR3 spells CASSQDQVPQPQHF. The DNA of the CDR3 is TGTGCCAGCAGCCAAGATCAGGTTCCTCAGCCCCAGCATTTT.

This chain's CDR3 is CASSSRRNTEAFF. DNA for the CDR3: TGTGCCAGCAGTTCCCGGAGGAACACTGAAGCTTTCTTT. The chain carries TRBV6-5 and TRBJ1-1, with unresolved D. This CDR3 is built from 13 residues. V gave up 4 bases and J gave up 1 base, with 7 bases separating them. The V gene's germline CDR1 is MNHEY and CDR2 SVGAGI.

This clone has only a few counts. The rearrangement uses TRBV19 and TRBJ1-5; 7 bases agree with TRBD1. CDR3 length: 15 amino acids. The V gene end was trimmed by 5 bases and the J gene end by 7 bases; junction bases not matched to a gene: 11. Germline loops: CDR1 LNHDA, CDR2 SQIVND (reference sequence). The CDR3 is CASSPSDRERQPQHF. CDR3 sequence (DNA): TGTGCCAGTAGTCCTTCCGACAGGGAGAGGCAGCCCCAGCATTTT.

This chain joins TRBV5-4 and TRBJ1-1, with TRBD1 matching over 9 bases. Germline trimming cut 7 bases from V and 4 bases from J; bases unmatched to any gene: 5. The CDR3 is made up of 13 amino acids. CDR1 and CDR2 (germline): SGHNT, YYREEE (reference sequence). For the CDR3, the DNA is TGTGCCAGCGGGGCGACAGGGGGCACTGAAGCTTTCTTT. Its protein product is CASGATGGTEAFF.

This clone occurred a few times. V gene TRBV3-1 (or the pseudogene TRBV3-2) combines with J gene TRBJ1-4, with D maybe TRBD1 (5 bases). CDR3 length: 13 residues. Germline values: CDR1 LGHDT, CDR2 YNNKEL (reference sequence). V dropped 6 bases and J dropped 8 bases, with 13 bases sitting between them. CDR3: CASRFEGAEKLFF. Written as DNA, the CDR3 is TGTGCCAGCAGATTCGAAGGGGCCGAAAAACTGTTTTTT.

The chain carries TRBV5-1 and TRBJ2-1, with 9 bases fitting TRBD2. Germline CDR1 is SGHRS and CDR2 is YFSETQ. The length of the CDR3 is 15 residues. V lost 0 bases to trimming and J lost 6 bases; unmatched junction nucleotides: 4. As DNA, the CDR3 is TGCGCCAGCAGCTTGGGGCTAGCGGGGCTCAATGAGCAGTTCTTC. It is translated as CASSLGLAGLNEQFF.

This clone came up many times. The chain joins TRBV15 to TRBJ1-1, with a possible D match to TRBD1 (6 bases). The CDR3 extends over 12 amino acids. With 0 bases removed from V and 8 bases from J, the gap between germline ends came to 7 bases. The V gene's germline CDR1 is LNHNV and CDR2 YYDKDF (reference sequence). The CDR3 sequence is CATSRDTGEAFF. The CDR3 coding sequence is TGTGCCACCAGCAGAGACACAGGGGAAGCTTTCTTT.

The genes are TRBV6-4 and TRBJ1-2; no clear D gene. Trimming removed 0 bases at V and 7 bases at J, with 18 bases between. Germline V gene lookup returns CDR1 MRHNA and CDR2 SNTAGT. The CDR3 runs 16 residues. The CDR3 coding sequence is TGTGCCAGCAGTGACTCGGGCAGTCCTCCCCTATCTGGCTACACCTTC. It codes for CASSDSGSPPLSGYTF.

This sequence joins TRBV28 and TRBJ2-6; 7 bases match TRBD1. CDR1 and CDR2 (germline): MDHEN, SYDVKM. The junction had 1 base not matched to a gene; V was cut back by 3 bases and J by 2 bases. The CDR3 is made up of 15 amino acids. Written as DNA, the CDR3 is TGTGCCAGCAGTTTTCAGGGGGCTGGGGCCAACGTCCTGACTTTC. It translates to CASSFQGAGANVLTF.

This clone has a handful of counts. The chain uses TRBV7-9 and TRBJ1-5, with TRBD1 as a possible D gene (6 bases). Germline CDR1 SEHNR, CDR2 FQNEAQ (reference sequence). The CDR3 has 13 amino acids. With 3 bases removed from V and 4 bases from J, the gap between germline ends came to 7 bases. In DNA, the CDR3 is TGTGCCAGCAGCTTTCAGGGGAATCAGCCCCAGCATTTT. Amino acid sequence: CASSFQGNQPQHF.

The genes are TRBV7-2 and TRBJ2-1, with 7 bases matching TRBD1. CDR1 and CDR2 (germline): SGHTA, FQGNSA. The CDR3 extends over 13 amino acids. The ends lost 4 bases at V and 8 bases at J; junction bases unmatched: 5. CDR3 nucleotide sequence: TGTGCCAGCAGCTCGACTACAGGGGATGAGCAGTTCTTC. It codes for CASSSTTGDEQFF. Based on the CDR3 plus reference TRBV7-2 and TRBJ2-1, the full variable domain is GAGVSQSPSNKVTEKGKDVELRCDPISGHTALYWYRQSLGQGLEFLIYFQGNSAPDKSGLPSDRFSAERTGGSVSTLTIQRTQQEDSAVYLCASSSTTGDEQFFGPGTRLTVL.

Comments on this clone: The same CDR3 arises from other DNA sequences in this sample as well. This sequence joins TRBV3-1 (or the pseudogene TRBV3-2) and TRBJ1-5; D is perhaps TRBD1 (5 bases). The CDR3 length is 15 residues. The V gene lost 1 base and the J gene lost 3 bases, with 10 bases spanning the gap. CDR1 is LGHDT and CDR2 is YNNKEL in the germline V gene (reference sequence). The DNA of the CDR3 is TGTGCCAGCAGCCAAGCAGGGTCAGTCAATCAGCCCCAGCATTTT. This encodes CASSQAGSVNQPQHF.

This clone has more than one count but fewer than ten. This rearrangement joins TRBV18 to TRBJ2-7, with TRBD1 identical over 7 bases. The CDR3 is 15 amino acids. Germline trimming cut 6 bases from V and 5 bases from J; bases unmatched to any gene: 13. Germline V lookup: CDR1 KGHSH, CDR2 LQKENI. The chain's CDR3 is CASSQYRDSPHEQYF. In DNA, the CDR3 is TGTGCCAGCTCTCAATACCGGGACAGCCCCCACGAGCAGTACTTC.